These T cell receptor beta chains were read from a single sample in a study of T cell responses to AZD1222 COVID-19 vaccine. Produced via immunoSEQ multiplex PCR; TCRdb's table is partial and in-frame only. The sample carries 130,000 to 150,000 clones, roughly 90% recorded once. The input for sequencing was peripheral blood, taken 28 days after the second dose of the MenACWY control vaccine. These receptors were collected from an adult who received the MenACWY meningococcal vaccine as a control. Both conserved end residues are part of each CDR3. D genes are given only for firm matches. Clone size is stated in some rows and not others, as once, few, many or a class when expanded.

>-|TRBV5-5|-|TRBJ1-4
TGTGCCAGCAGCTTGGGGACAGCAACTAATGAAAAACTGTTTTTT
CASSLGTATNEKLFF
>-|TRBV27|-|TRBJ1-2
TGTGCCAGCAGAGACCGCGCTAACTATGGCTACACCTTC
CASRDRANYGYTF
>-|TRBV28|-|TRBJ2-3
TGTGCCAGCACGGTCTCCACAGATACGCAGTATTTT
CASTVSTDTQYF
>-|TRBV9|once|TRBJ2-3
TGTGCCAGCAGTAGCCAGGGGAGCACAGATACGCAGTATTTT
CASSSQGSTDTQYF
>TRBD2|TRBV24-1|-|TRBJ2-3
TGTGCCACCACCGCGACTAGCGAGAGAGATACGCAGTATTTT
CATTATSERDTQYF
>-|TRBV5-5|-|TRBJ1-1
TGTGCCAGCAGCTCGGACGGGTGGATGAACACTGAAGCTTTCTTT
CASSSDGWMNTEAFF
>-|TRBV13|-|TRBJ1-1
TGTGCCAGCAGCTTAGGACAGGGCCCTGAAGCTTTCTTT
CASSLGQGPEAFF
>TRBD2|TRBV9|-|TRBJ2-2
TGTGCCAGCAGCGCCCGTAGCGGGGCGAACACCGGGGAGCTGTTTTTT
CASSARSGANTGELFF
>TRBD1|TRBV9|-|TRBJ2-5
TGTGCCAGCAGCGCTACGGGACAGGGGGAGACCCAGTACTTC
CASSATGQGETQYF
>-|TRBV5-1|-|TRBJ1-1
TGCGCCAGCAGCTCTACAGACATGAACACTGAAGCTTTCTTT
CASSSTDMNTEAFF
>-|TRBV5-6|-|TRBJ1-1
TGTGCCAGCAGCCAACAGGGCCTGAACACTGAAGCTTTCTTT
CASSQQGLNTEAFF
>-|TRBV25-1|-|TRBJ2-7
TGTGCCAGCAGTGAATACGGACCCGCCTACGAGCAGTACTTC
CASSEYGPAYEQYF
>TRBD1|TRBV5-1|once|TRBJ1-5
TGCGCCAGCAGCTGGACAGGGGGACTCGATCAGCCCCAGCATTTT
CASSWTGGLDQPQHF
>TRBD2|TRBV28|-|TRBJ2-1
TGTGCCAGCAGTAGGTCTAGCGGGGTGGCGTCCTACAATGAGCAGTTCTTC
CASSRSSGVASYNEQFF
>TRBD1|TRBV29-1|-|TRBJ1-1
TGCAGCGTTGAAGGCGGGACAGGAAAAGCTTTCTTT
CSVEGGTGKAFF
>TRBD2|TRBV30|-|TRBJ2-1
TGTGCCTGGAGTGTACGGGAAAGACTAGCGAGCTACAATGAGCAGTTCTTC
CAWSVRERLASYNEQFF
>-|TRBV6-5|-|TRBJ1-2
TGTGCCAGCAATGCCGGGACCTTCCGGACCGCGGGCTACACCTTC
CASNAGTFRTAGYTF
>-|TRBV7-9|-|TRBJ1-6
TGTGCCAGCAGCTCGACTGGAGATTCACCCCTCCACTTT
CASSSTGDSPLHF
>TRBD1|TRBV7-2|-|TRBJ1-5
TGTGCCAGCAGCTCCACAGGGGCTAGCAATCAGCCCCAGCATTTT
CASSSTGASNQPQHF
>-|TRBV3-1/TRBV3-2|-|TRBJ1-1
TGTGCCAGCAGCCAAGTAGTAGGGGGGTGGGTCACTGAAGCTTTCTTT
CASSQVVGGWVTEAFF
>TRBD1|TRBV4-2|-|TRBJ2-7
TGTGCCAGCAGCCAGCCCGGGACAGGGGGCTACGAGCAGTACTTC
CASSQPGTGGYEQYF
>-|TRBV12-3/TRBV12-4|-|TRBJ1-2
TGTGCCAGCAGACTGACGGACTATGGCTACACCTTC
CASRLTDYGYTF
>-|TRBV6-5|-|TRBJ1-2
TGTGCCAGCAGTCCTCTAAGGGGAGACTATGGCTACACCTTC
CASSPLRGDYGYTF
>-|TRBV7-2|-|TRBJ2-5
TGTGCCAGCAGCTTTAGTGGGCGTCAAGAGACCCAGTACTTC
CASSFSGRQETQYF
>-|TRBV5-1|-|TRBJ1-5
TGCGCCAGCAGCTTGGACGGCATGGGCAATCAGCCCCAGCATTTT
CASSLDGMGNQPQHF
>TRBD1|TRBV24-1|-|TRBJ1-5
TGTGCCACCAGTGATTCGCGACAGGGTTTTCAGCCCCAGCATTTT
CATSDSRQGFQPQHF
>-|TRBV30|-|TRBJ2-7
TGTGCCTGGAGTGTACAATCCAGGGGCGAGCAGTACTTC
CAWSVQSRGEQYF
>-|TRBV5-1|-|TRBJ2-6
TGCGCCAGCAGCACTGGGTCCTCTCTGGCGGCCAACGTCCTGACTTTC
CASSTGSSLAANVLTF